The 12 T cell receptor beta chains given below trace back to one sample, sequenced in a study of cytomegalovirus exposure and HLA in healthy donors. Use of 60 Vbeta and 13 Jbeta primers characterized the PCR. Clones were read by immunoSEQ multiplex PCR, and TCRdb kept only the in-frame ones, dropping some. The sample shows 63,000 or so clones, around 85% of them seen only once. Material: PBMCs. These receptor sequences come from a woman between 25 and 40 years old in good health and CMV-seronegative.

The gene calls are TRBV6-1 and TRBJ1-5, with D possibly matching TRBD1 (5 bases). Germline CDR1 reads MNHNS; CDR2 reads SASEGT. The CDR3 runs to 14 residues. Trimming removed 6 bases from V and 6 bases from J, with 15 bases in between. The CDR3 protein is CASSPSGNGQPQHF. The DNA of the CDR3 is TGTGCCAGCAGCCCCTCAGGGAATGGTCAGCCCCAGCATTTT.

The chain uses TRBV7-2 and TRBJ2-2; tentatively, D is TRBD2 (5 bases). Germline CDR1 is SGHTA and CDR2 is FQGNSA. Trimming shortened V by 2 bases and J by 2 bases, and 9 bases separated the two germline ends. The CDR3 is made up of 15 amino acids. CDR3 residues: CASSLQADNTGELFF. CDR3 nucleotide sequence: TGTGCCAGCAGCTTACAAGCGGATAACACCGGGGAGCTGTTTTTT.

Only one count was recorded for this clone. This sequence joins TRBV27 and TRBJ1-1; 10 bases fit TRBD1. The junction had 15 bases not matched to a gene; V was cut back by 5 bases and J by 6 bases. CDR3 size: 17 residues. Looked up from germline, CDR1 is MNHEY and CDR2 is SMNVEV (reference sequence). The CDR3 loop is CASSRVPGQGIGAEAFF. CDR3 bases: TGTGCCAGCAGTCGCGTCCCGGGACAGGGGATTGGGGCTGAAGCTTTCTTT.

The J gene is TRBJ2-1, the V gene TRBV6-1; 7 nucleotides agree with TRBD1. CDR3 length equals 14 residues. With 9 bases clipped from V and 6 bases from J, the junction kept 11 bases outside the gene matches. Germline values: CDR1 MNHNS, CDR2 SASEGT. The CDR3 nucleotides are TGTGCCAGTAGGCCTTTACAGGGGTCCAATGAGCAGTTCTTC. Translating gives CASRPLQGSNEQFF.

The chain has TRBV7-9 and TRBJ2-2, with 13 bases matching TRBD2. Trimming removed 3 bases from V and 0 bases from J; junction bases left unmatched: 1. From germline, CDR1 is SEHNR and CDR2 FQNEAQ (reference sequence). This CDR3 spans 17 amino acids. This CDR3 reads CASSFGTSGANTGELFF. CDR3 bases: TGTGCCAGCAGCTTTGGGACTAGCGGGGCGAACACCGGGGAGCTGTTTTTT.

The chain employs TRBV7-3 and TRBJ2-4, with a weak D call TRBD2 (6 bases). The CDR3 totals 13 residues. Per the germline V gene, CDR1 is SGHTA and CDR2 is FQGTGA. Between the trimmed V and J ends, which lost 7 bases and 7 bases, there was a span of 14 bases. CDR3 residues: CASTPEGGNIQYF. CDR3 nucleotide sequence: TGTGCCAGCACCCCGGAGGGCGGGAACATTCAGTACTTC.

This chain joins TRBV9 and TRBJ1-6; TRBD1 matches at 7 bases. The length of the CDR3 is 17 residues. Per germline, CDR1 SGDLS and CDR2 YYNGEE. V lost 0 bases and J lost 0; bases outside the gene matches: 3. This CDR3 reads CASSVGQGSSYNSPLHF. Here the CDR3 DNA reads TGTGCCAGCAGCGTAGGACAGGGAAGCTCCTATAATTCACCCCTCCACTTT.

The rearrangement joins TRBV6-5 to TRBJ1-4; 8 nucleotides line up with TRBD1. The V gene end was trimmed by 4 bases and the J gene end by 7 bases; junction bases not matched to a gene: 11. CDR1 MNHEY and CDR2 SVGAGI come from the germline V gene. The CDR3 is 16 residues long. The CDR3, as DNA: TGTGCCAGCAGTTTTCATGGACAGGGTCGGGGTGAAAAACTGTTTTTT. Residues: CASSFHGQGRGEKLFF.

A few counts support this clone. V and J are TRBV5-5 and TRBJ1-4; tentative D call: TRBD1 (6 bases). The CDR3 sequence is 16 residues long. CDR1 is SGHKS, CDR2 YYEKEE, per germline (reference sequence). Deletions cut 1 base from V and 0 bases from J, with 10 bases between. CDR3: CASSLTGSTTNEKLFF. For the CDR3, the DNA is TGTGCCAGCAGCTTGACAGGGAGCACAACTAATGAAAAACTGTTTTTT.

The V gene is TRBV5-4, the J gene TRBJ2-5; D is uncertain. V was cut by 1 base and J by 6 bases, with 10 bases left in between. The CDR3 covers 13 residues. In germline, CDR1 is SGHNT, CDR2 YYREEE (reference sequence). The CDR3 loop is CASSLIELKTQYF. CDR3 bases: TGTGCCAGCAGCTTGATAGAATTGAAGACCCAGTACTTC.

The chain carries TRBV27 and TRBJ1-5; no clear D gene. V was pared by 1 base and J by 1 base, with 8 bases between. The CDR3 is 15 residues long. Germline V lookup: CDR1 MNHEY, CDR2 SMNVEV (reference sequence). The CDR3 reads CASSLFWESNQPQHF. As DNA, the CDR3 is TGTGCCAGCAGTTTATTTTGGGAGAGCAATCAGCCCCAGCATTTT.

This clone has just one count. The genes are TRBV7-6 and TRBJ2-1, with TRBD2 matching over 11 bases. CDR1 and CDR2 (germline): SGHVS, FNYEAQ. V shed 3 bases, J shed 7 bases, and the junction held 23 bases outside the gene matches. CDR3 length equals 21 residues. The CDR3 coding sequence is TGTGCCAGCAGCTTTCCCCCCCCCGGAACTAGCGGGAGTAGTTTCAGGAATGAGCAGTTCTTC. This gives the protein CASSFPPPGTSGSSFRNEQFF.